This TCR beta chain was documented in a study of T-cell memory formation after mild COVID-19. Study findings and constraints: Memory cells collected pre-infection included some clones that later responded, suggesting cross-reactive memory joined. Clones contracting over day 15 to 85 were CD4/CD8 balanced, with later expanders leaning CD4+. Specificity for SARS-CoV-2 was not confirmed among the second-wave clones peaking on day 37.

This CDR3 has 15 residues. Germline trimming cut 3 bases from V and 2 bases from J; bases unmatched to any gene: 3. Germline V gives CDR1 KGHSH, CDR2 LQKENI. TCRdb itself ran the 5' RACE reads through MiXCR, one entry per CDR3 protein. The sample carries 250,000 to 350,000 distinct CDR3 sequences, 16% recorded once. This clonotype has more than one count but fewer than ten. Antigen specificity is unknown. This TCR was sampled from a man younger than 35 who had mild COVID-19 (a few samples of this study predate the infection). Cell type and time point are not known. The V and J genes are TRBV18 and TRBJ2-7, with TRBD1 matching 11 bases. Sequencing was done on a sample of PBMCs or a T cell subset sorted from them (not recorded which). DNA for the CDR3: TGTGCCAGCTCACCGCCGGGACAGGGGGCCTACGAGCAGTACTTC. Protein product: CASSPPGQGAYEQYF.